Detailed here is one TCR beta chain. These data come from a study of shared clonotypes between healthy human individuals. Libraries were prepared by immunoSEQ multiplex PCR; TCRdb keeps only in-frame clonotypes and omits some of them. The top ten hold more than 0.35% of the sample, which has over 2 million clones, 85% to 95% seen once. The CDR3 length is 15 residues. Trimming removed 1 base at V and 4 bases at J, with 11 bases between. The germline V gene encodes CDR1 SGHTA and CDR2 FQGNSA. This chain links TRBV7-2 with TRBJ2-1; no definite D call. The sequencing input was naive CD4+ T cells from PBMCs. The subset: CD45RA+ positively selected. This receptor was identified in a man aged 18-30 years in good health. Some clones in this sample may be carry-over from other donors' samples. The CDR3 spells CASSLVQASYNEQFF. CDR3 nucleotide sequence: TGTGCCAGCAGCTTAGTTCAGGCTTCTTACAATGAGCAGTTCTTC.